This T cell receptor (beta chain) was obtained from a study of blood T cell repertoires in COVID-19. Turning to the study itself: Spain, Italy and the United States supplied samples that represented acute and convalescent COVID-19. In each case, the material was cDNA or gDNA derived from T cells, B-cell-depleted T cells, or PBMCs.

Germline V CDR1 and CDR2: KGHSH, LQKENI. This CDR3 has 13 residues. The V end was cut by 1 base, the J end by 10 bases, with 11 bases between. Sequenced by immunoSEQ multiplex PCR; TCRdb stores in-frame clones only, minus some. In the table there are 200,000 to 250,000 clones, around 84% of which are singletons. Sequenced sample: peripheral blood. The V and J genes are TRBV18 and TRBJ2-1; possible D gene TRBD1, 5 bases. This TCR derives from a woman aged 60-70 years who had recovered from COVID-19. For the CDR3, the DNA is TGTGCCAGCTCACCACAGGCCGCAGGGGAGCAGTTCTTC. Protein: CASSPQAAGEQFF. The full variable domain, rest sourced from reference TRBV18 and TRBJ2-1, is NAGVMQNPRHLVRRRGQEARLRCSPMKGHSHVYWYRQLPEEGLKFMVYLQKENIIDESGMPKERFSAEFPKEGPSILRIQQVVRGDSAAYFCASSPQAAGEQFFGPGTRLTVL.